Below, 12 T cell receptor beta chains from the same sample are listed, as sequenced in a study of cytomegalovirus exposure and HLA in healthy donors. The PCR contained 60 Vbeta and 13 Jbeta primers. Generated by immunoSEQ multiplex PCR, the TCRdb table keeps only in-frame clones and is missing some. The sample includes some 87,000 clones, roughly 80% seen only once; the top ten take about 7%. Sequenced: PBMCs. These TCRs come from a man aged 45-65 years in good health and CMV-seropositive.

This rearrangement joins TRBV6-5 to TRBJ1-1, with D unclear. The V end was cut by 6 bases, the J end by 0 bases, with 5 bases between. This CDR3 region has 12 residues. Germline V gene data show CDR1 as MNHEY and CDR2 as SVGAGI. CDR3 in amino acids: CASRRLNTEAFF. The CDR3 DNA reads as TGTGCCAGCAGGCGCTTGAACACTGAAGCTTTCTTT.

This clone occurred once. The CDR3 DNA follows: TGTGCCAGCAGCCCAAGAGCAACTAATGAAAAACTGTTTTTT. As protein: CASSPRATNEKLFF. This rearrangement joins TRBV7-9 to TRBJ1-4; D unclear. From germline, CDR1 is SEHNR and CDR2 FQNEAQ (reference sequence). V gave up 5 bases and J gave up 0 bases, with 7 bases separating them. The CDR3 has 14 amino acids.

This clone turned up a few times. V gene TRBV30 combines with J gene TRBJ2-3, with TRBD2 matching over 9 bases. Germline CDR1 GTSNPN, CDR2 SVGIG (reference sequence). V dropped 6 bases and J dropped 2; count of bases not matched to a gene: 6. The CDR3 runs 14 residues. The CDR3: CACPLAGTTDTQYF. In DNA form, the CDR3 reads TGTGCCTGTCCCCTAGCGGGGACCACAGATACGCAGTATTTT.

The gene calls are TRBV4-3 and TRBJ1-3; TRBD1 aligns across 7 bases. J lost 0 bases, V lost 1 base, and 6 bases had no gene match. The CDR3 loop spans 17 amino acids. CDR1 and CDR2 (germline): LGHNA, YSLEER. CDR3 coding DNA: TGCGCCAGCAGCCAAGGGGGACAGACCAGCTCTGGAAACACCATATATTTT. Its protein product is CASSQGGQTSSGNTIYF.

In the case of this clone: Other DNA sequences from this sample encode an identical CDR3 as well. The chain combines TRBV7-2 with TRBJ1-5; 8 bases are a match to TRBD1. This CDR3 comprises 14 residues. V lost 4 bases, J lost 4 bases, and 3 bases stayed unmatched. Germline lookup yields CDR1 SGHTA and CDR2 FQGNSA. The CDR3 reads CASSSQGGNQPQHF. In DNA form, the CDR3 reads TGTGCCAGCAGCTCACAGGGGGGGAATCAGCCCCAGCATTTT.

V usage is TRBV2 and J usage is TRBJ1-2; the D is unclear. This CDR3 region has 13 residues. The germline V gene encodes CDR1 SNHLY and CDR2 FYNNEI. The V end was cut by 9 bases, the J end by 3 bases, with 14 bases between. CDR3 region: CASSAEGDYGYTF. CDR3 nucleotide sequence: TGTGCCAGTTCAGCAGAGGGTGACTATGGCTACACCTTC.

CDR3 region: CSVDRQLNTEAFF. CDR3 nucleotides: TGCAGCGTTGATCGACAGCTTAACACTGAAGCTTTCTTT. The rearrangement links TRBV29-1 to TRBJ1-1, with D possibly matching TRBD1 (5 bases). CDR3 size: 13 residues. Germline CDR1 and CDR2: SQVTM and ANQGSEA. V was shortened by 3 bases and J by 2 bases, with 10 bases between the two germline ends.

In this sample, this clone turned up a few times. This sequence joins TRBV6-4 and TRBJ2-2; no firm D call. Germline CDR1 reads MRHNA; CDR2 reads SNTAGT. Trimming left V 3 bases short and J 8 bases short, with 13 bases between. This CDR3 contains 14 residues. In DNA form, the CDR3 reads TGTGCCAGCAGTGAATGGCGCGGTAAAGGGGAGCTGTTTTTT. This sequence encodes CASSEWRGKGELFF.

This chain joins TRBV14 and TRBJ2-7, with D hard to call. Germline V gene data show CDR1 as SGHDN and CDR2 as FVKESK. Trimming stripped 0 bases from V and 2 bases from J, with 8 bases between. The CDR3 has 14 residues. CDR3 nucleotides: TGTGCCAGCAGCCAAGATCCGGGTACCTACGAGCAGTACTTC. It specifies CASSQDPGTYEQYF. Full variable domain (outside the CDR3, taken from reference TRBV14 and TRBJ2-7): EAGVTQFPSHSVIEKGQTVTLRCDPISGHDNLYWYRRVMGKEIKFLLHFVKESKQDESGMPNNRFLAERTGGTYSTLKVQPAELEDSGVYFCASSQDPGTYEQYFGPGTRLTVT.

This clone came up a few times. The CDR3 region is CAASSGLVGEQYF. The CDR3 DNA follows: TGTGCCGCGTCGTCGGGGTTGGTGGGCGAGCAGTACTTC. This chain links TRBV30 with TRBJ2-7; D may be TRBD2 (5 bases). The V end lost 8 bases, the J end lost 6 bases, and 20 bases lay between the germline ends. The CDR3 spans 13 residues. The germline gives CDR1 GTSNPN, CDR2 SVGIG (reference sequence). The complete variable domain, with remaining parts taken from reference TRBV30 and TRBJ2-7, reads SQTIHQWPATLVQPVGSPLSLECTVEGTSNPNLYWYRQAAGRGLQLLFYSVGIGQISSEVPQNLSASRPQDRQFILSSKKLLLSDSGFYLCAASSGLVGEQYFGPGTRLTVT.

This chain connects TRBV7-2 to TRBJ2-7; D uncertain. Per germline, CDR1 SGHTA and CDR2 FQGNSA. V was shortened by 0 bases and J by 3 bases, with 12 bases between the two germline ends. This CDR3 has 15 residues. The CDR3 region is CASSLAATEIYEQYF. As DNA, the CDR3 is TGTGCCAGCAGCTTAGCGGCCACCGAAATCTACGAGCAGTACTTC.

The V gene is TRBV5-1, the J gene TRBJ1-2; TRBD1 matches at 9 bases. Unmatched junction bases numbered 9, after V lost 3 bases and J lost 3 bases. This CDR3 has 16 residues. Germline assignment: CDR1 SGHRS and CDR2 YFSETQ. The CDR3 DNA reads TGCGCCAGCAGCTCAACAGGGGGCGGCGTAGACTATGGCTACACCTTC. Translated: CASSSTGGGVDYGYTF. Supplemented by reference TRBV5-1 and TRBJ1-2, the full variable domain reads KAGVTQTPRYLIKTRGQQVTLSCSPISGHRSVSWYQQTPGQGLQFLFEYFSETQRNKGNFPGRFSGRQFSNSRSEMNVSTLELGDSALYLCASSSTGGGVDYGYTFGSGTRLTVV.